These 8 T cell receptor beta chains originate from one sample sequenced in a study of response to subunit inactivated influenza vaccine. TCRdb recomputed calls from the RT-PCR reads with MiXCR, one row per CDR3 protein. The profile shows 600,000 to 850,000 distinct CDR3 sequences, less than 15% of them singletons. This specimen consisted of PBMCs from blood, obtained 14 to 15 days before vaccination. The receptors here all came from a man aged 50 or older who received an inactivated influenza vaccine.

Only one count was recorded for this clonotype. A much more abundant neighbour one base away suggests this may be a read error. CDR3 protein: CASSPGAGGGHETQYF. CDR3 nucleotide sequence: TGTGCCAGCAGCCCCGGGGCGGGAGGGGGCCATGAGACCCAGTACTTC. The V call is TRBV4-2, the J call TRBJ2-5; 9 bases agree with TRBD2. Germline V gives CDR1 LGHNA, CDR2 YNFKEQ. V was pared by 4 bases and J by 5 bases, with 11 bases of the junction left unmatched. The CDR3 is 16 residues long.

This chain connects TRBV7-9 to TRBJ2-7; a possible D gene is TRBD2 (5 bases). In germline, CDR1 is SEHNR, CDR2 FQNEAQ (reference sequence). This CDR3 is built from 10 residues. V lost 8 bases, J lost 7 bases, and 9 bases lay in between. As DNA, the CDR3 is TGTGCCAGCGGAGGTTTGGAGCAGTACTTC. Residues: CASGGLEQYF.

This clonotype was recorded many times. This chain links TRBV5-1 with TRBJ2-7; perhaps TRBD1 as D (6 bases). From germline, CDR1 is SGHRS and CDR2 YFSETQ. The length of the CDR3 is 14 residues. V was clipped by 1 base and J by 0 bases, with 8 bases between them. The CDR3 DNA follows: TGCGCCAGCAGCTTGTGGGGGCCCTCCTACGAGCAGTACTTC. Translation gives CASSLWGPSYEQYF.

This clonotype was counted at least ten times. The rearrangement uses TRBV9 and TRBJ2-3, with TRBD2 matching 14 bases. CDR1 and CDR2 (germline): SGDLS, YYNGEE. J lost 4 bases, V lost 1 base, and 2 bases had no gene match. This CDR3 comprises 16 residues. CDR3 in DNA: TGTGCCAGCAGCGTACAGGGACTAGCGGGAGCAGATACGCAGTATTTT. Its protein is CASSVQGLAGADTQYF.

This clonotype occurred a few times. This sequence joins TRBV5-1 and TRBJ2-5; 7 nucleotides agree with TRBD1. V was pared by 7 bases and J by 1 base, with 4 bases of the junction left unmatched. This CDR3 comprises 13 residues. Germline V gene sequence: CDR1 SGHRS, CDR2 YFSETQ. The CDR3 DNA sequence: TGCGCCAGCCAGGACAGGCCCCAAGAGACCCAGTACTTC. It codes for CASQDRPQETQYF.

Only a few counts were recorded for this clonotype. J is TRBJ1-5 and V is TRBV7-2, with a tentative D call TRBD1 (5 bases). V was cut by 5 bases and J by 2 bases, with 7 bases left in between. CDR1 is SGHTA and CDR2 is FQGNSA in the germline V gene. The CDR3 loop spans 13 amino acids. Here the CDR3 DNA reads TGTGCCAGCAGCACGACAGGCAATCAGCCCCAGCATTTT. Its translation: CASSTTGNQPQHF.

This clonotype was observed a handful of times. The chain has TRBV12-3 or TRBV12-4 and TRBJ2-1, with D perhaps TRBD2 (6 bases). Deletions cut 6 bases from V and 2 bases from J, with 11 bases between. This CDR3 has 14 residues. CDR3 sequence (DNA): TGTGCCAGCAGCCTCGGGACTCCCTACAATGAGCAGTTCTTC. Translating it yields CASSLGTPYNEQFF.

In this sample, this clonotype turned up many times. The chain couples TRBV27 to TRBJ2-7; a possible D gene is TRBD2 (5 bases). V was clipped by 2 bases and J by 8 bases, with 13 bases between them. The germline V gene encodes CDR1 MNHEY and CDR2 SMNVEV (reference sequence). The CDR3 has 13 amino acids. The CDR3 region is CASSLSEGHKQYF. The CDR3, as DNA: TGTGCCAGCAGTTTAAGCGAGGGCCACAAGCAGTACTTC.